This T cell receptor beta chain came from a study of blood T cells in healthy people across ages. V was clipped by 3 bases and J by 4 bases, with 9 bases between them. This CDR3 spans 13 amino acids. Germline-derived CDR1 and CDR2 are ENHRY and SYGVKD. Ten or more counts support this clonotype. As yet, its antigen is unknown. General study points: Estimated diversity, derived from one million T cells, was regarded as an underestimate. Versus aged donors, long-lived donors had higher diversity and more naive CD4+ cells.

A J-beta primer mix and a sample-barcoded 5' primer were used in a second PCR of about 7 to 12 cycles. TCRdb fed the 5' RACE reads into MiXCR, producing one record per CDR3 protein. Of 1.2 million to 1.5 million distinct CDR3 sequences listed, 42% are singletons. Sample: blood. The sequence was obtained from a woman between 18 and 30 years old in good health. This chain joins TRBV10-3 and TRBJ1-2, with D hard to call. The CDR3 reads CAISDGIFYGYTF. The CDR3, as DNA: TGTGCCATCAGTGACGGGATTTTCTATGGCTACACCTTC.